The 25 T cell receptor beta chains reported below all come from one sample, sequenced in a study of T cell responses to AZD1222 COVID-19 vaccine. Libraries were prepared by immunoSEQ multiplex PCR; TCRdb keeps only in-frame clonotypes and omits some of them. The data hold roughly 180,000 clones, with approximately 90% observed a single time. Here the sequenced sample was peripheral blood, taken on day 0 of AZD1222 vaccination. The receptors were gathered from an adult in good health.

V is TRBV9 and J is TRBJ2-2; the D gene is possibly TRBD2 (7 bases). CDR1 SGDLS and CDR2 YYNGEE come from the germline V gene. Trimming cost V 0 bases and J 7 bases, with 13 bases left between them. This CDR3 region has 15 residues. The CDR3 protein is CASSVEGGALGELFF. The DNA of the CDR3 is TGTGCCAGCAGCGTAGAGGGGGGGGCCCTCGGGGAGCTGTTTTTT.

The CDR3 region is CASSELATSPSYGYTF. The CDR3 DNA follows: TGTGCCAGCAGTGAATTGGCGACAAGTCCATCCTATGGCTACACCTTC. V is TRBV6-1 and J is TRBJ1-2; D not resolved. V was cut by 2 bases and J by 4 bases, with 17 bases left in between. The CDR3 runs to 16 residues. Germline CDR1 MNHNS, CDR2 SASEGT.

This chain links TRBV2 with TRBJ2-7; 9 bases align to TRBD2. The CDR3 sequence is 15 residues long. Germline V gives CDR1 SNHLY, CDR2 FYNNEI. J was trimmed by 3 bases and V by 7 bases; bases with no gene match: 10. CDR3 in DNA: TGTGCCAGCAAGCAGGGGCTAGCGGGGAACTACGAGCAGTACTTC. It translates to CASKQGLAGNYEQYF.

The chain uses TRBV6-1 and TRBJ2-5; maybe TRBD1 (5 bases). CDR1 and CDR2 (germline): MNHNS, SASEGT. This CDR3 comprises 16 residues. Trimming cost V 0 bases and J 5 bases, with 16 bases left between them. The CDR3 protein is CASSEALQGGLETQYF. The CDR3, as DNA: TGTGCCAGCAGTGAAGCGCTTCAGGGTGGGTTGGAGACCCAGTACTTC.

The V call is TRBV6-2 or TRBV6-3, the J call TRBJ1-5; 7 bases match TRBD1. The CDR3 totals 17 residues. The V segment lost 5 bases and the J segment 4 bases; nucleotides outside the gene matches: 14. The germline V gene encodes CDR1 MNHEY and CDR2 SVGEGT. CDR3: CASSRGRGQSLNQPQHF. The CDR3 nucleotides are TGTGCCAGCAGTAGAGGGCGGGGACAGAGTCTTAATCAGCCCCAGCATTTT.

The rearrangement uses TRBV6-5 and TRBJ1-2; 9 bases agree with TRBD1. With V trimmed by 5 bases and J by 14 bases, 3 bases remained unmatched. The CDR3 runs to 10 residues. The V gene's germline CDR1 is MNHEY and CDR2 SVGAGI. CDR3 nucleotides: TGTGCCAGCAGTCCGGACAGGGGAACCTTC. Its translation: CASSPDRGTF.

The chain couples TRBV3-1 (or the pseudogene TRBV3-2) to TRBJ1-5; D not resolved. V was shortened by 2 bases and J by 3 bases, with 5 bases between the two germline ends. The V gene's germline CDR1 is LGHDT and CDR2 YNNKEL (reference sequence). The CDR3 runs to 13 residues. This chain's CDR3 is CASSQSDNQPQHF. In DNA form, the CDR3 reads TGTGCCAGCAGCCAATCCGACAATCAGCCCCAGCATTTT.

This sequence joins TRBV7-2 and TRBJ1-2, with D possibly TRBD1 on 5 matching bases. The CDR3 has 13 amino acids. CDR1 is SGHTA and CDR2 is FQGNSA in the germline V gene. V was clipped by 3 bases and J by 7 bases, with 12 bases between them. The CDR3 spells CASSLTRGSGYTF. In nucleotides, the CDR3 is TGTGCCAGCAGCTTGACGAGGGGAAGTGGCTACACCTTC.

This clone showed up just a few times. The chain uses TRBV23-1 and TRBJ1-5; TRBD1 might be the D (5 bases). TRBV23-1 qualifies as an ORF whose function is uncertain. The V gene lost 0 bases and the J gene lost 2 bases, with 5 bases spanning the gap. CDR3 length: 14 amino acids. CDR3 in amino acids: CASSQSGGNQPQHF. For the CDR3, the DNA is TGCGCCAGCAGTCAATCAGGGGGCAATCAGCCCCAGCATTTT.

In this sample, this clone turned up once. The CDR3 region has the DNA TGTGCCAGCAGTTGGACCCGGGACTCCCGGACCGGCGAGCAGTACTTC. Translated: CASSWTRDSRTGEQYF. J is TRBJ2-7 and V is TRBV7-8; D might be TRBD2 (6 bases). Trimming shortened V by 6 bases and J by 6 bases, and 24 bases separated the two germline ends. This CDR3 has 16 amino acids. Germline CDR1 is SGHVS and CDR2 is FQNEAQ.

The gene calls are TRBV19 and TRBJ1-4; tentatively, D is TRBD1 (5 bases). V lost 6 bases and J 5 bases, leaving 13 bases between the germline ends. This CDR3 region has 14 residues. Looked up from germline, CDR1 is LNHDA and CDR2 is SQIVND (reference sequence). CDR3 in amino acids: CASRQDRLNEKLFF. As DNA, the CDR3 is TGTGCCAGTAGGCAAGACAGATTGAATGAAAAACTGTTTTTT. Full variable domain (missing parts from reference TRBV19 and TRBJ1-4): DGGITQSPKYLFRKEGQNVTLSCEQNLNHDAMYWYRQDPGQGLRLIYYSQIVNDFQKGDIAEGYSVSREKKESFPLTVTSAQKNPTAFYLCASRQDRLNEKLFFGSGTQLSVL.

The chain employs TRBV10-3 and TRBJ2-2; 9 bases line up with TRBD2. Germline V gives CDR1 ENHRY, CDR2 SYGVKD. V shed 4 bases and J 3 bases; nucleotides not matched to a gene: 3. The CDR3 extends over 15 amino acids. The CDR3 nucleotides are TGTGCCATCAGTGTAGCGGGGGACGACACCGGGGAGCTGTTTTTT. This codes for CAISVAGDDTGELFF.

V usage is TRBV3-1 (or the pseudogene TRBV3-2) and J usage is TRBJ2-1; TRBD2 matches 8 bases. J was trimmed by 2 bases and V by 3 bases; bases with no gene match: 6. CDR1 is LGHDT and CDR2 is YNNKEL in the germline V gene (reference sequence). The CDR3 has 16 amino acids. The CDR3 DNA reads as TGTGCCAGCAGCCACCCGGGGGGGCAGGCCTACAATGAGCAGTTCTTC. Protein: CASSHPGGQAYNEQFF.

This clone was seen once. The chain has TRBV6-2 or TRBV6-3 and TRBJ2-2, with D maybe TRBD2 (6 bases). Germline-derived CDR1 and CDR2 are MNHEY and SVGEGT. The germline V and J ends were trimmed by 5 bases and 6 bases, with 13 bases remaining between them. The CDR3 has 14 amino acids. CDR3 region: CASSRAAGPGELFF. CDR3 DNA: TGTGCCAGCAGTCGGGCTGCGGGGCCCGGGGAGCTGTTTTTT.

The genes are TRBV2 and TRBJ2-3; 15 positions match TRBD2. The trim removed 6 bases at V and 6 bases at J, leaving 7 bases unmatched. Germline CDR1 reads SNHLY; CDR2 reads FYNNEI. CDR3 length: 16 residues. CDR3 protein: CASRWTSGGVWDTQYF. The CDR3 nucleotides read TGTGCCAGCAGATGGACTAGCGGGGGGGTTTGGGATACGCAGTATTTT.

The J gene is TRBJ2-7, the V gene TRBV25-1; TRBD1 matches at 7 bases. This CDR3 region has 15 residues. The J segment lost 7 bases and the V segment lost 5 bases, leaving 14 bases of the junction unmatched. Germline V gene lookup returns CDR1 MGHDK and CDR2 SYGVNS. CDR3 DNA: TGTGCCAGCAGTCCAGCGACAGGGAGCTTAGCGGAGCAGTACTTC. Translating gives CASSPATGSLAEQYF.

The chain joins TRBV19 to TRBJ1-2; no clear D gene. This CDR3 is built from 14 residues. Germline-derived CDR1 and CDR2 are LNHDA and SQIVND (reference sequence). V lost 6 bases and J lost 2, with 13 bases in between. The CDR3, as DNA: TGTGCCAGTAGCGCTGAAGGCCAGAACTATGGCTACACCTTC. Amino acid sequence: CASSAEGQNYGYTF.

This clone was detected only once. The chain has TRBV2 and TRBJ2-7, with TRBD1 as a possible D gene (6 bases). The CDR3 loop spans 12 amino acids. The V gene lost 7 bases and the J gene lost 4 bases, with 11 bases spanning the gap. Germline V CDR1 and CDR2: SNHLY, FYNNEI. The CDR3 nucleotides read TGTGCCAGCATCAGCAGGGGTTACGAGCAGTACTTC. This codes for CASISRGYEQYF.

This chain connects TRBV6-1 to TRBJ1-5, with no clear D. There are 16 residues in the CDR3. CDR1 is MNHNS and CDR2 is SASEGT in the germline V gene. V was shortened by 4 bases and J by 0 bases, with 13 bases between the two germline ends. The CDR3 protein is CASSAAPAYSNQPQHF. The CDR3 DNA follows: TGTGCCAGCAGTGCCGCCCCGGCGTATAGCAATCAGCCCCAGCATTTT.

The chain combines TRBV4-3 with TRBJ2-1, with D perhaps TRBD2 (5 bases). CDR1 LGHNA and CDR2 YSLEER come from the germline V gene. CDR3 size: 13 residues. Between the trimmed V and J ends, which lost 1 base and 7 bases, there was a span of 8 bases. This CDR3 is CASSQGRGNEQFF. The CDR3 nucleotides are TGCGCCAGCAGCCAAGGACGAGGGAATGAGCAGTTCTTC.

This rearrangement joins TRBV7-2 to TRBJ1-6; D call uncertain. The germline V gene encodes CDR1 SGHTA and CDR2 FQGNSA. The CDR3 is made up of 13 amino acids. Trimming removed 1 base from V and 9 bases from J, with 7 bases in between. CDR3 residues: CASSLDNGSPLHF. CDR3 DNA: TGTGCCAGCAGCTTAGATAATGGTTCACCCCTCCACTTT.

The rearrangement links TRBV23-1 to TRBJ2-7; D possibly matches TRBD1 or TRBD2 (5 bases each). TRBV23-1 is identified as an open reading frame with a role that is uncertain. The V end lost 7 bases, the J end lost 5 bases, and 24 bases lay between the germline ends. The CDR3 has 16 residues. Written as DNA, the CDR3 is TGCGCCAGCATAACCGGGACCGGGTATGGTGACGACGAGCAGTACTTC. Translation gives CASITGTGYGDDEQYF.

The rearrangement joins TRBV21-1 to TRBJ1-4; the DNA was not compared with TRBD1, the D call given in the table. TRBV21-1 constitutes a pseudogene. This CDR3 region has 15 residues. CDR3 coding DNA: TGTGCCAGCAGCAAAGAGGCAGGGGGAGATGAAAAACTGTTTTTT. Translation gives CASSKEAGGDEKLFF.

This chain connects TRBV2 to TRBJ2-5; D is unresolved. CDR1 is SNHLY, CDR2 FYNNEI, per germline. V was cut by 6 bases and J by 1 base, with 12 bases left in between. CDR3 length: 14 residues. The CDR3: CASRSGRPQETQYF. The CDR3 DNA sequence: TGTGCCAGCAGATCGGGCAGACCCCAAGAGACCCAGTACTTC.

V and J are TRBV7-2 and TRBJ2-7; TRBD2 matches at 11 bases. The CDR3 loop spans 15 amino acids. Germline lookup yields CDR1 SGHTA and CDR2 FQGNSA. The trim removed 1 base at V and 3 bases at J, leaving 2 bases unmatched. This CDR3 reads CASSLVAGGFYEQYF. The CDR3 DNA reads TGTGCCAGCAGCTTAGTAGCGGGGGGGTTCTACGAGCAGTACTTC.